The clone carrying this TCR beta chain was counted between two and nine times. Its antigen is as yet unknown. Per the germline V gene, CDR1 is ENHRY and CDR2 is SYGVKD. The CDR3 is 15 amino acids. The V segment lost 4 bases and the J segment 3 bases; nucleotides outside the gene matches: 2. This entry comes from a study of identical twins' blood T cells. Study observations and caveats: Shared CDR3 clonotype counts tracked mainly the product of cloneset sizes. Environmental influences on twin similarity could not be excluded.

Three pairs of healthy female monozygous twins were the donors. Likely shared infections and vaccines: all three twin pairs were reared together. TCRdb reprocessed the 5' RACE reads via MiXCR and lists one record per CDR3 protein. The sample contains hundreds of thousands of distinct CDR3 sequences, over 25% of which appear only once. Sequenced material: PBMCs. This TCR came from a woman aged 18-49 years in good health. This chain uses TRBV10-3 with TRBJ2-3; 12 bases line up with TRBD2. The CDR3 coding sequence is TGTGCCATCAGTGGGGGGACTAGCGGGACAGATACGCAGTATTTT. Its protein product is CAISGGTSGTDTQYF.